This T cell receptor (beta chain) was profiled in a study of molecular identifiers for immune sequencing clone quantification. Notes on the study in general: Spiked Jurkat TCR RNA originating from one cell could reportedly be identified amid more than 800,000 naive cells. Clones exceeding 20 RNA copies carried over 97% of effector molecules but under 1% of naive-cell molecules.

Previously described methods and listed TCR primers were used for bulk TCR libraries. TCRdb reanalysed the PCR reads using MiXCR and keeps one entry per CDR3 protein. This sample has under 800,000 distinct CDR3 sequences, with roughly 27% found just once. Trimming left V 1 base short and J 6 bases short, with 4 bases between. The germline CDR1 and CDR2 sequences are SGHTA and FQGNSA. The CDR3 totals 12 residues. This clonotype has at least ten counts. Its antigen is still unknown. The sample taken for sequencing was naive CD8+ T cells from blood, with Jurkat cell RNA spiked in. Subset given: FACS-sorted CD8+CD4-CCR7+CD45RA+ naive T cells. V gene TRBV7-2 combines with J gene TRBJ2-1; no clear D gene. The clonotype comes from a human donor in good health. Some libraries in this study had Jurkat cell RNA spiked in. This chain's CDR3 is CASSLVSNEQFF. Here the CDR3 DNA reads TGTGCCAGCAGCTTAGTCTCCAATGAGCAGTTCTTC.